A single sample is the source of the 8 T cell receptor beta chains below, sequenced in a study of T cells in Graves' hyperthyroidism and ophthalmopathy (dated by TCRdb to between 2018 and 2021). Library preparation used multiplex PCR. TCRdb lists the instrument as Illumina HiSeq 2000. TCR beta CDR3 regions were amplified from RNA transcripts. A first-round RT-PCR of the TCR CDR3 used the HTBI primer set with the Qiagen OneStep RT-PCR kit. TCRdb passed the public sequencing reads through fastp at Q25 and MiXCR, retaining productive beta sequences. Each entry is one CDR3 protein sequence, shown with its most common DNA and genes. The sample table contains around 430,000 distinct CDR3 sequences; only one count was recorded for 14% to 15% of them. Clones ranked in the top ten supply approximately 30% of the sample. Sequencing was done on a sample of blood. These TCRs come from a woman in her twenties or thirties with Graves' hyperthyroidism.

This clonotype was observed at least ten times. V is TRBV6-5 and J is TRBJ2-7, with 12 bases identical to TRBD2. CDR1 is MNHEY, CDR2 SVGAGI, per germline. The trim removed 4 bases at V and 4 bases at J, leaving 8 bases unmatched. The CDR3 totals 16 residues. CDR3 nucleotide sequence: TGTGCCAGCAGTTGGCAGACGACTAGCGGGAGTTACGAGCAGTACTTC. Translated, it gives CASSWQTTSGSYEQYF.

The chain recombines TRBV3-1 with TRBJ2-2, with 11 bases fitting TRBD2. Looked up from germline, CDR1 is LGHDT and CDR2 is YNNKEL (reference sequence). Trimming cost V 4 bases and J 6 bases; bases outside gene matches: 7. This CDR3 is built from 16 residues. The chain's CDR3 is CASSPTSGSSAGELFF. The CDR3 DNA reads TGTGCCAGCAGCCCCACTAGCGGGAGCTCGGCCGGGGAGCTGTTTTTT.

The gene calls are TRBV2 and TRBJ2-1; 9 nucleotides match TRBD2. In germline, CDR1 is SNHLY, CDR2 FYNNEI. The V gene end was trimmed by 6 bases and the J gene end by 10 bases; junction bases not matched to a gene: 10. This CDR3 has 14 residues. The CDR3 nucleotides are TGTGCCAGCAGCGGAACAGCGGGGGGTCGGGAGCAGTTCTTC. Translating gives CASSGTAGGREQFF.

At least ten counts were recorded for this clonotype. This chain uses TRBV24-1 with TRBJ1-5, with 7 bases lining up with TRBD1. The germline gives CDR1 KGHDR, CDR2 SFDVKD. This CDR3 region has 16 residues. With 4 bases clipped from V and 2 bases from J, the junction kept 7 bases outside the gene matches. Here the CDR3 reads CATSDLTGPGNQPQHF. In nucleotides, the CDR3 is TGTGCCACCAGTGACCTGACAGGGCCGGGCAATCAGCCCCAGCATTTT.

The rearrangement joins TRBV7-9 to TRBJ2-7, with 8 bases matching TRBD1. Trimming took 5 bases from V and 5 from J; bases not matched to a gene: 5. This CDR3 has 13 amino acids. Germline V gene lookup returns CDR1 SEHNR and CDR2 FQNEAQ (reference sequence). CDR3 sequence: CASSPWTGHEQYF. As DNA, the CDR3 is TGTGCCAGCAGCCCCTGGACAGGGCACGAGCAGTACTTC. Based on the CDR3 plus reference TRBV7-9 and TRBJ2-7, the full variable domain is DTGVSQNPRHKITKRGQNVTFRCDPISEHNRLYWYRQTLGQGPEFLTYFQNEAQLEKSRLLSDRFSAERPKGSFSTLEIQRTEQGDSAMYLCASSPWTGHEQYFGPGTRLTVT.

This clonotype turned up a few times. This chain joins TRBV2 and TRBJ2-2; a possible D gene is TRBD1 (6 bases). V shed 6 bases and J shed 5 bases, with 13 bases lying between them. The germline gives CDR1 SNHLY, CDR2 FYNNEI. The CDR3 is made up of 14 amino acids. CDR3 bases: TGTGCCAGCAGGGAGCGGACAGCTACCGGGGAGCTGTTTTTT. Its translation: CASRERTATGELFF.

The sample holds many counts of this clonotype. The CDR3 DNA reads TGTGCCACCAGTCTCGAACAGAGTTATAGCAATCAGCCCCAGCATTTT. The encoded protein is CATSLEQSYSNQPQHF. The genes are TRBV24-1 and TRBJ1-5; D is unclear. The CDR3 has 16 residues. Germline V gives CDR1 KGHDR, CDR2 SFDVKD. V lost 6 bases, J lost 0 bases, and 14 bases lay in between.

The rearrangement links TRBV19 to TRBJ2-5; maybe TRBD1 (6 bases). The germline V gene has CDR1 LNHDA and CDR2 SQIVND (reference sequence). The CDR3 is 15 amino acids. V shed 6 bases and J shed 5 bases, with 19 bases lying between them. CDR3 region: CASRPATGFSETQYF. CDR3 coding DNA: TGTGCCAGTAGGCCTGCGACAGGCTTCTCCGAGACCCAGTACTTC.